The present entry profiles one TCR beta chain with its context. TCRdb keeps only in-frame clones here, not all; method: immunoSEQ multiplex PCR. The top ten hold just over 0.85% of the sample, which has roughly 60,000 clones, 91% seen once. The entry originates in a study of T cell changes during pregnancy in multiple sclerosis. The germline V gene has CDR1 SGHTA and CDR2 FQGNSA. V lost 4 bases and J lost 6; bases outside the gene matches: 11. The CDR3 has 17 residues. The genes are TRBV7-2 and TRBJ2-3; 12 nucleotides align to TRBD2. This TCR was recovered from a female donor with multiple sclerosis, enrolled in a pregnancy study. The sequencing used peripheral blood, collected before pregnancy. In DNA form, the CDR3 reads TGTGCCAGCAGCTGGGGGCCTAGCGGGGGGGCAAAGGATACGCAGTATTTT. Translating gives CASSWGPSGGAKDTQYF.